This record covers a single T cell receptor (beta chain). Its cognate antigen is unknown. CDR1 and CDR2 (germline): LGHNA, YSLEER. The CDR3 consists of 14 residues. J lost 6 bases, V lost 1 base, and 5 bases had no gene match. The data stem from a study of cytomegalovirus exposure and HLA in healthy donors. This PCR relied on a set of 60 Vbeta primers and 13 Jbeta primers. Clones were read by immunoSEQ multiplex PCR, and TCRdb kept only the in-frame ones, dropping some. The table has about 120,000 clones, about 80% seen once. Study-level points and caveats: In a later analysis, a missense DCLRE1C variant was linked to TCR beta V- and J-gene trimming.

This sequence joins TRBV4-3 and TRBJ2-7; 8 bases line up with TRBD2. The sample comprised PBMCs. The TCR sequence derives from a woman in her 40s in good health and CMV-seropositive. The CDR3 DNA is TGCGCCAGCAGCCAAGGGACTAGCAGGGGCGAGCAGTACTTC. Its translation: CASSQGTSRGEQYF.